Below are 27 T cell receptor beta chains sequenced from a single sample in a study of identical twins. Via MiXCR, TCRdb re-called the 5' RACE reads, giving one row per CDR3 protein. This sample has around 370,000 distinct CDR3 sequences, with about 10% found just once. The sample consisted of naive T cells sorted from blood. The receptors stem from a woman in her forties or fifties in good health.

This clonotype appeared once. The junction does not match germline at one end; this may be a read error. The chain has TRBV11-3 and TRBJ2-4; 8 bases line up with TRBD2. The CDR3 is made up of 17 amino acids. Germline CDR1 reads SGHNT; CDR2 reads YENEEA. CDR3: CASSFRGSGKDKDIQYF. Written as DNA, the CDR3 is TGTGCCAGCAGCTTTCGAGGTAGCGGGAAAGACAAAGACATTCAGTACTTC.

This clonotype was seen repeatedly, ten times or more. The rearrangement uses TRBV20-1 and TRBJ2-1; 11 bases map to TRBD2. The CDR3 loop spans 17 amino acids. V dropped 0 bases and J dropped 5; count of bases not matched to a gene: 9. CDR1 and CDR2 from the germline V gene are DFQATT and SNEGSKA (reference sequence). CDR3 nucleotides: TGCAGTGCTAGAGATTTATTGACTAGCGGGGAGAACAATGAGCAGTTCTTC. This sequence encodes CSARDLLTSGENNEQFF.

This chain joins TRBV3-1 and TRBJ2-1; D remains unclear. Trimming shortened V by 1 base and J by 5 bases, and 18 bases separated the two germline ends. The germline gives CDR1 LGHDT, CDR2 YNNKEL (reference sequence). This CDR3 is built from 17 residues. The CDR3 loop reads CASSQGSGKGLDNEQFF. CDR3 DNA sequence: TGTGCCAGCAGCCAAGGATCAGGAAAGGGCCTAGACAATGAGCAGTTCTTC.

This clonotype appeared a few times. V gene TRBV6-6 combines with J gene TRBJ2-1, with 9 nucleotides matching TRBD2. The CDR3 sequence is 15 residues long. Per germline, CDR1 MNHNY and CDR2 SVGAGI (reference sequence). V lost 6 bases to trimming and J lost 6 bases; unmatched junction nucleotides: 9. For the CDR3, the DNA is TGTGCCAGCAGCCCACCCACTAGCGGGTTCAATGAGCAGTTCTTC. Translation: CASSPPTSGFNEQFF.

A few counts support this clonotype. The chain has TRBV7-2 and TRBJ1-5; D unresolved. The V gene's germline CDR1 is SGHTA and CDR2 FQGNSA. There are 14 residues in the CDR3. V lost 8 bases, J lost 3 bases, and 14 bases lay in between. CDR3 DNA sequence: TGTGCCAGCCGTCGGGATCTGTCCAATCAGCCCCAGCATTTT. As protein: CASRRDLSNQPQHF.

In its sample, this clonotype was seen a few times. The chain employs TRBV28 and TRBJ2-1; D possibly corresponds to TRBD1 (6 bases). The germline V and J ends were trimmed by 5 bases and 10 bases, with 12 bases remaining between them. CDR1 and CDR2 from the germline V gene are MDHEN and SYDVKM. The CDR3 extends over 12 amino acids. The CDR3 protein is CASSATGREQFF. The CDR3, as DNA: TGTGCCAGCAGTGCCACAGGGAGAGAGCAGTTCTTC.

There are a few counts of this clonotype. The CDR3 here is CATSDALTSTDTQYF. The CDR3 DNA reads as TGTGCCACCAGTGATGCACTCACTAGCACAGATACGCAGTATTTT. The V call is TRBV24-1, the J call TRBJ2-3; the D is unclear. This CDR3 is 15 amino acids long. Trimming took off 3 bases at V and 0 bases at J, with 9 bases between the two ends. In germline, CDR1 is KGHDR, CDR2 SFDVKD.

The chain recombines TRBV20-1 with TRBJ2-3, with D tentatively TRBD2 (5 bases). CDR3 length equals 12 residues. Per germline, CDR1 DFQATT and CDR2 SNEGSKA (reference sequence). V gave up 0 bases and J gave up 8 bases, with 9 bases separating them. CDR3 nucleotide sequence: TGCAGTGCTAGAGACCCCGGGGTTACGCAGTATTTT. Residues: CSARDPGVTQYF.

The gene calls are TRBV5-1 and TRBJ1-1, with D hard to call. Germline lookup yields CDR1 SGHRS and CDR2 YFSETQ. The V and J ends lost 0 bases and 4 bases respectively, with 10 bases between them. This CDR3 has 14 residues. As DNA, the CDR3 is TGCGCCAGCAGCTTGGCCCCCCCGAGCACTGAAGCTTTCTTT. This translates into CASSLAPPSTEAFF.

This clonotype occurred a few times. The chain joins TRBV11-2 to TRBJ2-7; D is unresolved. Germline values: CDR1 SGHAT, CDR2 FQNNGV. V lost 1 base and J lost 4, with 8 bases in between. The CDR3 sequence is 13 residues long. CDR3 sequence: CASSLAADYEQYV. CDR3 DNA sequence: TGTGCCAGCAGCTTAGCGGCTGATTACGAGCAGTACGTC.

This clonotype was picked up a small number of times. One end of the junction does not line up with germline, which may come from a read error. The genes are TRBV7-3 and TRBJ2-1; 12 nucleotides align to TRBD2. The CDR3 sequence is 13 residues long. The germline gives CDR1 SGHTA, CDR2 FQGTGA. The CDR3 is CASSFSTSGSPSF. The CDR3 DNA sequence: TGTGCCAGCAGCTTCTCGACTAGCGGGAGCCCCAGCTTC.

The chain uses TRBV5-6 and TRBJ2-5, with 12 positions matching TRBD2. The CDR3 contains 13 residues. Germline V gene lookup returns CDR1 SGHDT and CDR2 YYEEEE. V shed 7 bases, J shed 5 bases, and the junction held 3 bases outside the gene matches. The CDR3 is CASLGTSGETQYF. CDR3 DNA: TGTGCCAGCCTTGGGACTAGCGGGGAGACCCAGTACTTC.

This chain connects TRBV4-1 to TRBJ2-1; 8 nucleotides align to TRBD2. From germline, CDR1 is MGHRA and CDR2 YSYEKL. J lost 10 bases, V lost 1 base, and 12 bases had no gene match. This CDR3 has 16 amino acids. The CDR3 DNA is TGCGCCAGCAGCCAAGGATTGGGCGGGAGGTTCAGAGAGCAGTTCTTC. Its protein is CASSQGLGGRFREQFF.

The chain couples TRBV3-1 to TRBJ2-1; 12 nucleotides agree with TRBD2. V trimming: 4 bases; J trimming: 4 bases; junction bases outside the gene matches: 14. CDR1 is LGHDT and CDR2 is YNNKEL in the germline V gene (reference sequence). The CDR3 sequence is 19 residues long. CDR3 sequence reads: CASSPTLFTTSGGYNEQFF. Here the CDR3 DNA reads TGTGCCAGCAGCCCAACGCTCTTCACGACTAGCGGGGGTTACAATGAGCAGTTCTTC.

The chain couples TRBV24-1 to TRBJ2-5; TRBD2 matches 10 bases. Germline values: CDR1 KGHDR, CDR2 SFDVKD. The CDR3 loop spans 15 amino acids. The trim removed 4 bases at V and 2 bases at J, leaving 3 bases unmatched. The CDR3 nucleotides are TGTGCCACCAGTGACAGGACTAGCGGACAAGAGACCCAGTACTTC. Translated, it gives CATSDRTSGQETQYF.

Many counts were recorded for this clonotype. The gene calls are TRBV24-1 and TRBJ1-1; TRBD1 agrees at 10 bases. The CDR3 spans 13 residues. The germline V gene encodes CDR1 KGHDR and CDR2 SFDVKD. V shed 9 bases and J 5 bases; nucleotides not matched to a gene: 5. In nucleotides, the CDR3 is TGTGCCACCCGGGACAGGGGATGGACTGAAGCTTTCTTT. Residues: CATRDRGWTEAFF.

V gene TRBV12-3 or TRBV12-4 combines with J gene TRBJ1-2, with no clear D. Trimming stripped 2 bases from V and 5 bases from J, with 9 bases between. This CDR3 is built from 13 residues. CDR3 nucleotide sequence: TGTGCCAGCAGTTTAAAGGTTTCATATGGCTACACCTTC. It yields the protein CASSLKVSYGYTF.

The V gene is TRBV27, the J gene TRBJ1-1; possible D gene TRBD1, 5 bases. CDR1 and CDR2 from the germline V gene are MNHEY and SMNVEV (reference sequence). The CDR3 is made up of 13 amino acids. V was trimmed by 10 bases and J by 6 bases, leaving 18 bases between them. This CDR3 reads CATRRTPNAEAFF. Here the CDR3 DNA reads TGTGCCACGCGCAGGACACCCAACGCTGAAGCTTTCTTT.

Many counts were recorded for this clonotype. CDR3 coding DNA: TGCACTCCGCGGAGGGGGGGGACGCAGTATTTT. It specifies CTPRRGGTQYF. The chain couples TRBV29-1 to TRBJ2-3, with D tentatively TRBD2 (7 bases). Per germline, CDR1 SQVTM and CDR2 ANQGSEA. The CDR3 sequence is 11 residues long.

This clonotype has ten or more counts. V gene TRBV12-3 or TRBV12-4 combines with J gene TRBJ2-3, with unresolved D. This CDR3 is 13 amino acids long. Trimming removed 6 bases at V and 0 bases at J, with 7 bases between. The CDR3 loop is CASRTTSTDTQYF. The CDR3 DNA follows: TGTGCCAGCAGGACCACTAGCACAGATACGCAGTATTTT.

In the case of this clonotype: Mismatch with germline at one junction end may stem from a read error. The chain links TRBV5-1 to TRBJ2-1; no clear D gene. The length of the CDR3 is 13 residues. Germline CDR1 is SGHRS and CDR2 is YFSETQ. CDR3 loop: CASSLDRVNELFF. As DNA, the CDR3 is TGCGCCAGCAGCTTAGACCGTGTAAATGAGCTGTTCTTC.

In this sample, this clonotype turned up a few times. J is TRBJ2-1 and V is TRBV24-1, with TRBD2 identical over 16 bases. Germline-derived CDR1 and CDR2 are KGHDR and SFDVKD. This CDR3 is built from 16 residues. J gave up 7 bases and V 3 bases, and 2 bases lay outside the gene matches. CDR3 loop: CATSDGTSGRGNEQFF. For the CDR3, the DNA is TGTGCCACCAGTGATGGGACTAGCGGGAGGGGAAATGAGCAGTTCTTC.

This clonotype showed up just a few times. The genes are TRBV11-3 and TRBJ1-1; 11 positions match TRBD1. This CDR3 is built from 17 residues. Trimming took 8 bases from V and 5 from J; bases not matched to a gene: 16. The germline V gene has CDR1 SGHNT and CDR2 YENEEA. The DNA of the CDR3 is TGTGCCAGCCAAAATCCCGCCGGACAGGGGGCAGGGACTGAAGCTTTCTTT. Translated: CASQNPAGQGAGTEAFF.

This clonotype was detected many times. V gene TRBV5-1 combines with J gene TRBJ1-3; D perhaps matches TRBD1 (5 bases). The CDR3 runs 15 residues. V shed 4 bases and J shed 0 bases, with 11 bases lying between them. From germline, CDR1 is SGHRS and CDR2 YFSETQ. The CDR3 reads CASSAGTFSGNTIYF. The DNA of the CDR3 is TGCGCCAGCAGCGCCGGGACCTTCTCTGGAAACACCATATATTTT. Based on the CDR3 plus reference TRBV5-1 and TRBJ1-3, the full variable domain is KAGVTQTPRYLIKTRGQQVTLSCSPISGHRSVSWYQQTPGQGLQFLFEYFSETQRNKGNFPGRFSGRQFSNSRSEMNVSTLELGDSALYLCASSAGTFSGNTIYFGEGSWLTVV.

This chain uses TRBV11-2 with TRBJ2-1, with TRBD2 matching over 10 bases. Trimming at V came to 4 bases and at J to 4 bases, leaving 10 bases not matched to a gene. This CDR3 comprises 17 residues. CDR1 is SGHAT and CDR2 is FQNNGV in the germline V gene. Here the CDR3 reads CASSSPKLAGLYNEQFF. In DNA form, the CDR3 reads TGTGCCAGCAGCTCCCCAAAACTAGCGGGGTTATACAATGAGCAGTTCTTC.

The rearrangement links TRBV30 to TRBJ1-5, with 9 bases aligning to TRBD1. The V and J ends lost 5 bases and 4 bases, in that order; junction bases with no gene match: 3. This CDR3 contains 13 residues. Germline lookup yields CDR1 GTSNPN and CDR2 SVGIG (reference sequence). CDR3 DNA: TGTGCCTGGGGGACAGGGACGAATCAGCCCCAGCATTTT. It encodes CAWGTGTNQPQHF.

V is TRBV30 and J is TRBJ2-7; TRBD2 is a possible D gene (5 bases). CDR1 is GTSNPN and CDR2 is SVGIG in the germline V gene (reference sequence). V was cut by 5 bases and J by 6 bases, with 11 bases left in between. The CDR3 is 11 residues long. The CDR3 region is CAWSYGSEQYV. Written as DNA, the CDR3 is TGTGCCTGGTCCTATGGGAGCGAGCAGTACGTC.